A selection of T cell receptor beta chains follows, all from one sample in a study of chemoradiotherapy in HPV16-positive cancers. Only in-frame clones appear in the TCRdb table, and some are missing; sequencing was by immunoSEQ multiplex PCR. The sample lists tens of thousands of clones; about 94% were seen once. The specimen comprised blood, sampled from a patient who underwent chemoradiotherapy. Source of these receptors: a human donor with HPV-associated anogenital cancer. Each CDR3 is given with its conserved first and last residue. A D gene is named only where the DNA matches it firmly. Where a row states a size, it is once, few, many or the class of an expanded clone; other rows omit it.

>TRBJ1-1|14|-|-|TRBV4-3
TGCGCCAGCAGCTTAACACAAGGGGCCACTGAAGCTTTCTTT
CASSLTQGATEAFF
>TRBJ1-2|13|TRBD1|-|TRBV5-6
TGTGCCAGCAGTTATGACAGGGGAGGTGGCTACACCTTC
CASSYDRGGGYTF
>TRBJ1-1|14|-|-|TRBV2
TGTGCCAGCAAAACAGGGTTACGGAACACTGAAGCTTTCTTT
CASKTGLRNTEAFF
>TRBJ1-1|15|TRBD1|-|TRBV6-5
TGTGCCAGCAGGGGTGACAGGGGGCCCAACACTGAAGCTTTCTTT
CASRGDRGPNTEAFF
>TRBJ1-1|14|-|-|TRBV14
TGTGCCAGCAGCCAAGGGCTAATGAACACTGAAGCTTTCTTT
CASSQGLMNTEAFF
>TRBJ1-2|16|TRBD1|once|TRBV9
TGTGCCAGCAGCCCCCGACGAAACAGGGGGGGAAATGGCTACACCTTC
CASSPRRNRGGNGYTF
>TRBJ1-1|13|TRBD1|-|TRBV4-1
TGCGCCAGCAGCGCCAACAGGGGAACTGAAGCTTTCTTT
CASSANRGTEAFF
>TRBJ2-5|12|-|-|TRBV2
TGTGCCAGCCACTCCGGGATGGGGACCCAGTACTTC
CASHSGMGTQYF
>TRBJ1-4|15|-|-|TRBV6-1
TGTGCCAGCAGTGAAGTTGGGGGGACTAATGAAAAACTGTTTTTT
CASSEVGGTNEKLFF
>TRBJ1-1|14|-|-|TRBV7-2
TGTGCCAGCAGCTCCCGACGACAGAACACTGAAGCTTTCTTT
CASSSRRQNTEAFF
>TRBJ2-7|12|TRBD1|-|TRBV29-1
TGCAGCGTCGGACAGGGGTCCTACGAGCAGTACTTC
CSVGQGSYEQYF
>TRBJ2-1|15|-|-|TRBV19
TGTGCCAGTAGATGGGGGGACGGACCCTACAATGAGCAGTTCTTC
CASRWGDGPYNEQFF
>TRBJ2-2|14|TRBD2|-|TRBV10-2
TGCGCCAGCGGAATACGGGGGGACACCGGGGAGCTGTTTTTT
CASGIRGDTGELFF
>TRBJ2-1|15|-|once|TRBV18
TGTGCCAGCTCACCACCGAGTGGGTCCTACAATGAGCAGTTCTTC
CASSPPSGSYNEQFF
>TRBJ2-7|14|TRBD2|-|TRBV5-1
TGCGCCAGCAGCTTCGGGACTAACTCCTACGAGCAGTACTTC
CASSFGTNSYEQYF
>TRBJ2-7|15|-|-|TRBV28
TGTGCCAGCAGTTTAACGGGACACCTCTCCTACGAGCAGTACTTC
CASSLTGHLSYEQYF
>TRBJ2-7|15|TRBD2|-|TRBV6-1
TGTGCCAGCAGTGAACTGGCGGGAGGCTCGTTTGGGCAGTACTTC
CASSELAGGSFGQYF
>TRBJ2-7|16|-|-|TRBV5-6
TGTGCCAGCAGCTTGGCGGGACCAACGGTGAAGAGCGAGCAGTACTTC
CASSLAGPTVKSEQYF
>TRBJ2-7|14|TRBD1|few|TRBV5-4
TGTGCCAGCAGCCAGGGACAGCCGGGCTACGAGCAGTACTTC
CASSQGQPGYEQYF
>TRBJ2-7|15|-|once|TRBV5-1
TGCGCCAGCAGCTTGGACAGCCTTCCTCCCTACGAGCAGTACTTC
CASSLDSLPPYEQYF
>TRBJ2-7|15|-|-|TRBV28
TGTGCCAGCAGTCCTAGGACTATCCACCGCTACGAGCAGTACTTC
CASSPRTIHRYEQYF
>TRBJ2-7|14|-|-|TRBV12-5
TGTGCTAGTGGTTTGGGGACAGCTTCCTACGAGCAGTACTTC
CASGLGTASYEQYF
>TRBJ2-7|14|-|-|TRBV15
TGTGCCACCAGCAGAGGGTACGACGGATACGAGCAGTACTTC
CATSRGYDGYEQYF
>TRBJ2-2|12|-|-|TRBV27
TGTGCCAGCAGTTTAGGCACCGGGGAGCTGTTTTTT
CASSLGTGELFF
>TRBJ2-1|13|-|-|TRBV14
TGTGCCAGCAGCCCCCGTCGGTACAATGAGCAGTTCTTC
CASSPRRYNEQFF
>TRBJ2-5|15|TRBD2|-|TRBV7-7
TGTGCTAGCAGCTTAGCGGGGGGAATTGGGGAGACCCAGTACTTC
CASSLAGGIGETQYF
>TRBJ2-2|15|-|-|TRBV11-3
TGTGCCAGCAGCTTAGGGGTGCCGAACACCGGGGAGCTGTTTTTT
CASSLGVPNTGELFF
>TRBJ2-5|14|-|-|TRBV19
TGTGCCAGTAGTATAATAGGGTACCAAGAGACCCAGTACTTC
CASSIIGYQETQYF
>TRBJ1-1|14|-|few|TRBV29-1
TGCAGCGTTGTAAGCGGGGACCAGCACACTGAAGCTTTCTTT
CSVVSGDQHTEAFF
>TRBJ2-2|14|-|-|TRBV27
TGTGCCAGCAGTACCACAGGGTTAGGCGGGGAGCTGTTTTTT
CASSTTGLGGELFF
>TRBJ2-5|11|-|-|TRBV7-9
TGTGCCAGCAGTCATCAAGAGACCCAGTACTTC
CASSHQETQYF
>TRBJ2-7|14|-|-|TRBV10-2
TGCGCCAGCAAAGTGGGACGCACATCATACGAGCAGTACTTC
CASKVGRTSYEQYF
>TRBJ1-2|12|-|-|TRBV18
TGTGCCAGCTCAACCGGGGGGAATGGCTACACCTTC
CASSTGGNGYTF
>TRBJ1-6|14|-|-|TRBV6-5
TGTGCCAGCAGTTACCGACAGTTTAATTCACCCCTCCACTTT
CASSYRQFNSPLHF
>TRBJ1-5|16|-|-|TRBV6-1
TGTGCCAGCAGTGCGAAGCTCGGGATGGGCAATCAGCCCCAGCATTTT
CASSAKLGMGNQPQHF
>TRBJ1-5|14|-|-|TRBV19
TGTGCCAGTAGTCTCTACAATAGCAATCAGCCCCAGCATTTT
CASSLYNSNQPQHF
>TRBJ2-7|15|TRBD2|-|TRBV6-6
TGTGCCAGCAGGGAACTAGCGGGGGGGCTTAACGAGCAGTACTTC
CASRELAGGLNEQYF
>TRBJ1-4|16|-|-|TRBV4-2
TGTGCCAGCAGCCCGCTCGTAGGGGGGATTAATGAAAAACTGTTTTTT
CASSPLVGGINEKLFF
>TRBJ1-2|16|-|-|TRBV6-5
TGTGCCAGCAGTTACTCTGCAGGGGCCGGAAGATATGGCTACACCTTC
CASSYSAGAGRYGYTF
>TRBJ2-2|12|-|-|TRBV19
TGTGCCAGTAGTTGGGGCACCGGGGAGCTGTTTTTT
CASSWGTGELFF
>TRBJ2-3|17|TRBD2|-|TRBV5-4
TGTGCCAGCAGCTTAACCCCGGGACGGGGGGATTTGGATACGCAGTATTTT
CASSLTPGRGDLDTQYF
>TRBJ2-5|14|-|-|TRBV5-1
TGCGCCAGCAGCTTGACTAGCACGGGAGAGACCCAGTACTTC
CASSLTSTGETQYF
>TRBJ2-7|12|-|-|TRBV7-2
TGTGCCAGCAGCTTGTTCTCCTACGAGCAGTACTTC
CASSLFSYEQYF
>TRBJ1-3|16|-|-|TRBV5-1
TGCGCCAGCCACGCGGGACTGTTGTCCTCTGGAAACACCATATATTTT
CASHAGLLSSGNTIYF
>TRBJ2-7|15|TRBD1|-|TRBV7-8
TGTGCCAGCAGCTTATCCGGGACAGGGGGTGTCGAGCAGTACTTC
CASSLSGTGGVEQYF
>TRBJ2-3|14|-|once|TRBV5-6
TGTGCCAGCAGCTTTGGGGGTCGCACAGATACGCAGTATTTT
CASSFGGRTDTQYF
>TRBJ2-2|14|-|-|TRBV6-5
TGTGCCAGCAGTTACTCTGGGACGGAGGGGGAGCTGTTTTTT
CASSYSGTEGELFF
>TRBJ1-3|14|-|-|TRBV6-5
TGTGCCAGCAGAAGAGGGGCTTCTGGAAACACCATATATTTT
CASRRGASGNTIYF
>TRBJ2-2|16|TRBD1|-|TRBV15
TGTGCCACCAGCAGAGATGTGACAGGGGACACCGGGGAGCTGTTTTTT
CATSRDVTGDTGELFF